At least ten counts were recorded for the clone carrying this T cell receptor (beta chain). Its antigen is currently unknown. The DNA ends 3 residues before the CDR3 does, and the rest of the CDR3 is filled in from the germline J gene. Generated by immunoSEQ multiplex PCR, the TCRdb table keeps only in-frame clones and is missing some. Singletons are absent from the sample, which has fewer than 50,000 clones. The sample is drawn from a study of T cell clonality in common variable immunodeficiency. General study findings and limits: CVID subjects had higher TCRbeta clonality than healthy controls, most marked in about a third.

This CDR3 comprises 18 residues. The V end lost 2 bases, the J end lost 5 bases, and 19 bases lay between the germline ends. The germline V gene has CDR1 SNHLY and CDR2 FYNNEI. Input material: peripheral blood mononuclear cells. The chain couples TRBV2 to TRBJ2-6, with D unresolved. This receptor was obtained from a person aged 18-70 years in good health. CDR3 region: CASSESGLSLSRANVLTF. Partial CDR3 DNA: TGTGCCAGCAGTGAAAGTGGTCTCAGTCTCTCACGGGCCAACGTC.